This T cell receptor (beta chain) was identified during a study of T cell repertoires in cytomegalovirus infection (dated by TCRdb to 2018 to 2020). Notes on the research overall: Donor HLA type was relevant to the analysis, as public TCR beta signatures indicated carriage of CMV infection together with the matching HLA type.

The run used an Illumina HiSeq 1500. The public reads were reprocessed in TCRdb via fastp at Q25 and MiXCR, keeping in-frame beta chains. Each record represents a unique CDR3 protein, reported with the most common genes and DNA among its rows. Counted in this sample were roughly 760,000 distinct CDR3 sequences; 35% to 40% of them appeared once. Of the sample, around 2.8% falls within the top ten clones. The CDR3, from cysteine to phenylalanine, totals 15 residues. The read is trimmed to its CDR3 DNA, 45 bases read in frame from base 1. V loses 6 bases at its end and J loses 6 bases; junction bases beyond the gene matches: 13. CDR1 MDHEN and CDR2 SYDVKM were looked up in the germline V gene. Summary of the overall study and its limitations: Cumulative frequency of public TCR beta family members discriminated carriers of CMV infection plus the relevant HLA type in this cohort and an independent 352-donor cohort. In the ex vivo response, HLA-C-restricted CMV-specific TCR beta clonotypes were dominant, and in two of eight donors the single most frequent clonotype came from this HLA-C-restricted group.

Only a few counts were recorded for this clonotype. Its antigen remains undetermined. There are no base qualities to consult, and no much larger clone falls within one base. The sample was PBMCs. The V and J genes are TRBV28 and TRBJ1-1, with 7 bases aligning to TRBD1. This sequence originates from a human donor in good health (CMV status not recorded). Some clones in this sample may be carry-over from other donors' samples. The nucleotide sequence reads as follows: TGTGCCAGCAGCCGGGACAGAAGGAGGAAAGCTGAAGCTTTCTTT. Its product reads: CASSRDRRRKAEAFF.